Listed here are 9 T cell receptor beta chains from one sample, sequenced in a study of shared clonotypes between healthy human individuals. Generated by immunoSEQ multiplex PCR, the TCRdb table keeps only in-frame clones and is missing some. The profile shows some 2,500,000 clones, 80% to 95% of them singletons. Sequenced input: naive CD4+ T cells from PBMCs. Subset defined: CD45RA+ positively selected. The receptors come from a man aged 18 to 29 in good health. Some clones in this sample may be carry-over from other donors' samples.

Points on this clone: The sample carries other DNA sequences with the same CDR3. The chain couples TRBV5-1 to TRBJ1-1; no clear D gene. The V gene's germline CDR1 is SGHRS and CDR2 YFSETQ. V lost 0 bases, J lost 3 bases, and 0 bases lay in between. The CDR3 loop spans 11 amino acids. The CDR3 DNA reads TGCGCCAGCAGCTTGGACACTGAAGCTTTCTTT. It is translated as CASSLDTEAFF.

This CDR3 is CASSFSREEFRELFF. The CDR3 nucleotides read TGTGCCAGCAGCTTCTCCCGGGAGGAATTCCGGGAGCTGTTTTTT. The chain joins TRBV7-2 to TRBJ2-2; TRBD2 agrees at 7 bases. The CDR3 totals 15 residues. CDR1 is SGHTA, CDR2 FQGNSA, per germline. Trimming took 3 bases from V and 9 from J; bases not matched to a gene: 10.

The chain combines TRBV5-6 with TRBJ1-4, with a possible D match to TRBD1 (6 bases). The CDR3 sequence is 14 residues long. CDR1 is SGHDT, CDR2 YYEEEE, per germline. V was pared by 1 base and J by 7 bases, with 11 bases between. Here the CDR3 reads CASSLFRGGEKLFF. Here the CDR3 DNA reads TGTGCCAGCAGCTTGTTCAGGGGCGGTGAAAAACTGTTTTTT.

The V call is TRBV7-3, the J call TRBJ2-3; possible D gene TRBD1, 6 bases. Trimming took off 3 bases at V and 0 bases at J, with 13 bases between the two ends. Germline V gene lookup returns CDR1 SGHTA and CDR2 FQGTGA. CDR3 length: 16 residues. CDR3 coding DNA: TGTGCCAGCAGCTTTTCCCCCACAGGGAGCACAGATACGCAGTATTTT. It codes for CASSFSPTGSTDTQYF.

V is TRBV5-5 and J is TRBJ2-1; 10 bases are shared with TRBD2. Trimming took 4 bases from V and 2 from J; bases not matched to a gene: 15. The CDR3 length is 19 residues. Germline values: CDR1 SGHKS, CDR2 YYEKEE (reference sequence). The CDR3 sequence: CASSPRAATSGPAYNEQFF. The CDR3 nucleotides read TGTGCCAGCAGCCCCCGCGCAGCGACTAGCGGGCCAGCCTACAATGAGCAGTTCTTC. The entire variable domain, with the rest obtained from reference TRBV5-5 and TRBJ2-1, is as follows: DAGVTQSPTHLIKTRGQQVTLRCSPISGHKSVSWYQQVLGQGPQFIFQYYEKEERGRGNFPDRFSARQFPNYSSELNVNALLLGDSALYLCASSPRAATSGPAYNEQFFGPGTRLTVL.

CDR3 in DNA: TGTGCCAGCATGGGGGGGGCGAGAGGCTACACCTTC. Translated: CASMGGARGYTF. This chain connects TRBV6-5 to TRBJ1-2; the D gene is possibly TRBD1 (6 bases). The CDR3 length is 12 residues. V was clipped by 7 bases and J by 8 bases, with 14 bases between them. Germline CDR1 reads MNHEY; CDR2 reads SVGAGI.

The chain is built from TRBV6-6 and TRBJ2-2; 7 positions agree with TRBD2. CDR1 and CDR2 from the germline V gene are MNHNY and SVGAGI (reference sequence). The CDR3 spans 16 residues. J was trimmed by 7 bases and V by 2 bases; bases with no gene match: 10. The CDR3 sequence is CASSYAGLVLGGELFF. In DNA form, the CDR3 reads TGTGCCAGCAGTTACGCCGGACTAGTTTTGGGCGGGGAGCTGTTTTTT.

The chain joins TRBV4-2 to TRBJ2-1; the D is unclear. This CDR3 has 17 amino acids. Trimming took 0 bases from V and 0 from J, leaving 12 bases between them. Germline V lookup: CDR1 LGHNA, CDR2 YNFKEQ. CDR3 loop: CASSQEDGFDSYNEQFF. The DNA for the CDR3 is TGTGCCAGCAGCCAAGAAGATGGGTTCGACTCCTACAATGAGCAGTTCTTC.

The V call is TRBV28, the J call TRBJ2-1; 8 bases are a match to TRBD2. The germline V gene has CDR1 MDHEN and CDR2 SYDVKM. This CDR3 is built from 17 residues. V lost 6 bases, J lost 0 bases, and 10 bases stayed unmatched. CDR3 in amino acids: CASRHLLAESSYNEQFF. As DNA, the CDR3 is TGTGCCAGCAGGCATTTACTAGCGGAAAGCTCCTACAATGAGCAGTTCTTC.